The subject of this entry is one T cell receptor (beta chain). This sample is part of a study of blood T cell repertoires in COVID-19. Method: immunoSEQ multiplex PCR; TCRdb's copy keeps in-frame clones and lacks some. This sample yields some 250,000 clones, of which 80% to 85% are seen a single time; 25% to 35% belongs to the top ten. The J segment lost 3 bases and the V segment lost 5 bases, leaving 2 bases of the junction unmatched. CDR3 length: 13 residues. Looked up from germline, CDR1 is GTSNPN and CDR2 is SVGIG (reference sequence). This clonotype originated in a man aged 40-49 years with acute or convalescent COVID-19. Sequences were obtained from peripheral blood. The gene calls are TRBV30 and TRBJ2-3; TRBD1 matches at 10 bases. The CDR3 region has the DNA TGTGCCTGGGGGACAGGGGATACAGATACGCAGTATTTT. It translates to CAWGTGDTDTQYF.